This T cell receptor (beta chain) emerged from a study of response to subunit inactivated influenza vaccine. The study, taken as a whole, reports: Authors suggested few new T cells are recruited by each seasonal influenza vaccination.

MiXCR, run by TCRdb on the RT-PCR reads, gives a single entry per CDR3 protein. The profile shows over 800,000 distinct CDR3 sequences, 21% of them singletons. Trimming took off 6 bases at V and 6 bases at J, with 17 bases between the two ends. The CDR3 covers 14 residues. Per the germline V gene, CDR1 is MNHNS and CDR2 is SASEGT. In regard to this clonotype: Its specificity is not known.

This TCR was sampled from a man aged 50 or older who received an inactivated influenza vaccine. The rearrangement uses TRBV6-1 and TRBJ1-2; the D gene is possibly TRBD1 (5 bases). Specimen: PBMCs from blood, collected about 5 days after vaccination. DNA of the CDR3: TGTGCCAGCAGAGAGGTGGGGGGGAGGGATGGCTACACCTTC. As protein: CASREVGGRDGYTF.